This record concerns one TCR beta chain sequence. Profiled with immunoSEQ multiplex PCR; TCRdb holds only in-frame clones, not every one. Of about 56,000 clones listed, about two thirds were seen once; the top ten hold about 5%. Seattle patient enrollment occurred during active infection, with longitudinal follow-up thereafter. This record belongs to a study of blood T cell repertoires in COVID-19. The CDR3 loop spans 14 amino acids. V was pared by 7 bases and J by 5 bases, with 7 bases of the junction left unmatched. Looked up from germline, CDR1 is SGDLS and CDR2 is YYNGEE. The TCR originated in a woman aged 70-85 years with COVID-19, enrolled during active disease. The sequenced material came from peripheral blood. This chain connects TRBV9 to TRBJ1-4, with TRBD1 matching over 8 bases. The CDR3 nucleotides read TGTGCCAGCGGGAAGGGACAGGAGAATGAAAAACTGTTTTTT. Protein sequence: CASGKGQENEKLFF.